The TCR beta chain under discussion was sequenced for a study of Ad26.COV2.S vaccination and SARS-CoV-2 variants (dated by TCRdb to about 2021). Background on the whole study: Vaccine-arm donors came from COV1001, a multicentre, randomized, double-blind, placebo-controlled phase I-IIa trial of Ad26.COV2.S in healthy adults. Ad26.COV2.S was given intramuscularly at 5x10^10 or 1x10^11 viral particles, as a single shot or as two shots 56 days apart. TCRbeta repertoire sequencing served as the tool for gauging how specific and how broad the SARS-CoV-2-reactive T cell receptors were following Ad26.COV2.S vaccination. A total of approximately 32 samples were included in the TCR-sequenced set, comprising around 19 Ad26.COV2.S vaccine recipients, 5 placebo recipients and 8 SARS-CoV-2 convalescent individuals. Trial participants were randomized into five groups of five, in which low-dose or high-dose Ad26.COV2.S was given once or twice, or placebo was given on both occasions. Throughout the experiments and outcome assessment, investigators stayed blinded to trial group allocation.

Trimming at the junction amounts to 0 bases on V and 5 bases on J, and the germline ends lie 13 bases apart. The CDR3 contains 15 residues, cysteine and phenylalanine counted. Left in the record is the CDR3 DNA by itself, 45 bases read in frame from the first base. CDR1 and CDR2 (MNHEY, SVGAGI) derive from the germline V gene. Taken with the paper, the label for treatment or condition translates to: 15 to 20 received Ad26.COV2.S at low or high dose, single or two shots; 5 received placebo; per-sample allocation not given. For vaccine and placebo recipients, the sequenced repertoires came from samples collected on day 63 after the first injection. Between 29 July and 7 August 2020, Cohort 1b enrolled around 24 adults aged 18-55 years at one site in Boston, USA. Ad26.COV2.S was a replication-incompetent adenovirus type 26 vector that expressed a prefusion-stabilized SARS-CoV-2 spike protein derived from the original Wuhan strain.

Overall study results and their limits: According to the authors, total T cell responses may have been underestimated by the TCR breadth and depth analyses. After vaccination, substantial breadth of spike-specific CD8+ and CD4+ T cell responses was reported. Vaccine and placebo recipients had comparable non-spike TCR breadth, which fits with the vaccine containing only spike. Comparing responses between vaccine doses or regimens was not something the study was powered to do. Compared with placebo recipients, Ad26.COV2.S recipients showed higher spike-specific TCR breadth (P = 0.0014).

TCRbeta CDR3 regions were sequenced with the immunoSEQ Assay. After extraction, genomic DNA underwent amplification by bias-controlled multiplex PCR, followed by high-throughput sequencing. The study's own analysis went as follows. Collapsing and filtering of sequences were performed to quantify the absolute abundance of each unique TCRbeta CDR3 region. T cell fraction was estimated by normalizing TCRbeta template counts to usable DNA, with usable DNA measured through amplification of reference genes found in all nucleated cells. Repertoire TCRs were annotated as SARS-CoV-2-specific by exact matching of V gene, CDR3 amino acid sequence and J gene to a known reactive TCR set. The reference SARS-CoV-2 TCR set came from MIRA and was filtered for enrichment in COVID-19-positive ImmuneCODE repertoires, removing public or cross-reactive TCRs. Based on the MIRA antigens, annotated TCRs were further analysed at the level of specific ORF or position within ORF. Breadth was defined as the number of annotated unique rearrangements divided by the total number of unique productive rearrangements, and depth was defined as the summed frequency of the annotated unique rearrangements. Group comparisons of TCR breadth used two-sided Wilcoxon rank-sum tests. In TCRdb, the immuneACCESS table is reduced to in-frame sequences with V and J assigned. These tables do not hold every clone; where another copy was compared, an unresolved V gene accounts for under half, and the others remain unexplained. That table is the source of V, J and clone size, and D and trimming were worked out from the DNA. The sample data list 440,000 or so clones, and about 90% of these were observed just once. Around 1.7% of the sample is in the top ten clones.

Remarks on this clone: Its antigen is still unknown. The input lacks base qualities; no much larger clone sits a single base away.

The sequence derives from a person aged 18 to 59 who received the Ad26.COV2.S COVID-19 vaccine or a placebo. The chain is encoded by TRBV6-5 joined to TRBJ1-2; 6 matching bases give a weak D call of TRBD1. The starting material was peripheral blood, obtained in a trial of Ad26.COV2.S vaccine versus placebo. The DNA is TGTGCCAGCAGTTACTCGATACGGGGGCATTATGGCTACACCTTC. This translates into CASSYSIRGHYGYTF.